This T cell receptor (beta chain) was sequenced during a study of blood T cell repertoires in COVID-19. Study-level information: PBMCs, B-cell-depleted T cells, or T cells provided the cDNA or gDNA that made up the material.

This CDR3 has 16 residues. The germline V gene encodes CDR1 MGHRA and CDR2 YSYEKL. V lost 3 bases and J lost 0; bases outside the gene matches: 2. Produced via immunoSEQ multiplex PCR; TCRdb's table is partial and in-frame only. The sample records approximately 130,000 clones, about four fifths being singletons. Sample: peripheral blood. This sequence was found in a human donor in a cohort sampled during active COVID-19. This chain connects TRBV4-1 to TRBJ1-1; TRBD1 aligns across 12 bases. In DNA, the CDR3 is TGCGCCAGCAGCCAGGGACAGGGGGCGGTGAACACTGAAGCTTTCTTT. Protein: CASSQGQGAVNTEAFF.